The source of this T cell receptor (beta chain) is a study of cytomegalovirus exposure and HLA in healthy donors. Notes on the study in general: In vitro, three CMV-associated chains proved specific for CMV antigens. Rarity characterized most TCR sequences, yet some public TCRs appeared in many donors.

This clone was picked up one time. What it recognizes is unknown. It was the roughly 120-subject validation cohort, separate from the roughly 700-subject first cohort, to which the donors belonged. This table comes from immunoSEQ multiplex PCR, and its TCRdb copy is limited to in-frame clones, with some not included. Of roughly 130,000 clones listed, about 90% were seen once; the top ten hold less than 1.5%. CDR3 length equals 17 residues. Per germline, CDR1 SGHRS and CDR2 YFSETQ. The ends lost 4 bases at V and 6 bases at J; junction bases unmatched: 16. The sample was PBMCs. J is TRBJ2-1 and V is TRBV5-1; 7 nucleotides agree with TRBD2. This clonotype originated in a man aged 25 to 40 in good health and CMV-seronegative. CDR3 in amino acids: CASSPPGATGGGNEQFF. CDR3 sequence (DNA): TGCGCCAGCAGCCCCCCGGGAGCGACGGGAGGAGGCAATGAGCAGTTCTTC.